The next 5 T cell receptor beta chains were all read from a single sample in a study of shared clonotypes between healthy human individuals. Some clones are missing from TCRdb's copy, which holds only in-frame ones; the method was immunoSEQ multiplex PCR. The sample carries 560,000 or so clones, 95% to 96% recorded once. Positively selected for CCR7, the CD45RO-negative cells used as naive CD8 cells excluded terminally differentiated effector memory CD45RA+ cells. Sequenced sample: naive CD8+ T cells sorted from blood. These receptors originate from a woman aged 25-40 years in good health.

The chain combines TRBV5-4 with TRBJ2-3; TRBD1 agrees at 10 bases. V lost 9 bases to trimming and J lost 4 bases; unmatched junction nucleotides: 11. CDR1 SGHNT and CDR2 YYREEE come from the germline V gene (reference sequence). This CDR3 contains 15 residues. Written as DNA, the CDR3 is TGTGCCATCGAGACAGGGGGCGTTCTCCCAGATACGCAGTATTTT. Protein sequence: CAIETGGVLPDTQYF.

The chain has TRBV28 and TRBJ2-7, with 10 bases lining up with TRBD1. Per germline, CDR1 MDHEN and CDR2 SYDVKM. The CDR3 has 20 amino acids. Losses at the gene ends were 3 bases for V and 2 bases for J; bases not matched to a gene: 19. As DNA, the CDR3 is TGTGCCAGCAGTTTTGAGATATCGGTTAGTTGGGACAGGGGCCCCTACGAGCAGTACTTC. It translates to CASSFEISVSWDRGPYEQYF.

In DNA form, the CDR3 reads TGTGCCAGCGAGGGGTCGGCCTACGAGCAGTACTTC. Residues: CASEGSAYEQYF. The chain links TRBV19 to TRBJ2-7, with D possibly being TRBD1 or TRBD2 (5 bases each). Germline CDR1 is LNHDA and CDR2 is SQIVND (reference sequence). The CDR3 covers 12 residues. V gave up 9 bases and J gave up 2 bases, with 11 bases separating them. Using reference TRBV19 and TRBJ2-7 for the parts outside the CDR3, the full variable domain is DGGITQSPKYLFRKEGQNVTLSCEQNLNHDAMYWYRQDPGQGLRLIYYSQIVNDFQKGDIAEGYSVSREKKESFPLTVTSAQKNPTAFYLCASEGSAYEQYFGPGTRLTVT.

The V and J genes are TRBV2 and TRBJ2-5; perhaps TRBD2 as D (5 bases). The CDR3 is made up of 12 amino acids. Germline V gives CDR1 SNHLY, CDR2 FYNNEI. V shed 8 bases and J shed 3 bases, with 10 bases lying between them. The CDR3 is CASGSSEETQYF. The CDR3 bases are TGTGCCAGCGGGAGCAGCGAAGAGACCCAGTACTTC.

This clone was detected once. The chain links TRBV19 to TRBJ2-3; the match to TRBD2 covers 7 bases. CDR3 size: 14 residues. CDR1 and CDR2 from the germline V gene are LNHDA and SQIVND (reference sequence). V was clipped by 9 bases and J by 2 bases; unmatched bases: 8. The CDR3 nucleotides are TGTGCCAGCTGGGGGGGGGACTACACAGATACGCAGTATTTT. This sequence encodes CASWGGDYTDTQYF.